The 5 T cell receptor beta chains below were found in one sample sequenced in a study of CD8 T cells in Susac syndrome. With random hexamers, reverse transcription was performed on about 0.45 to 1 ug of RNA. TCRdb re-analysed the immunoSEQ multiplex PCR reads in MiXCR, keeping a single row per CDR3 protein. Here the sample spans 200,000 or so distinct CDR3 sequences, 90% to 95% being singletons. The sample taken for sequencing was CD4+ T cells from PBMCs. The receptors were sampled from a human donor with multiple sclerosis.

In nucleotides, the CDR3 is TGCAGTGCTACCGGGGTAGCGGGGCCCGGGGAGCAGTACTTC. Its protein is CSATGVAGPGEQYF. The gene calls are TRBV20-1 and TRBJ2-7; 8 bases fit TRBD2. The CDR3 has 14 amino acids. Germline lookup yields CDR1 DFQATT and CDR2 SNEGSKA (reference sequence). Trimming at V came to 4 bases and at J to 7 bases, leaving 12 bases not matched to a gene.

Only one count was recorded for this clonotype. The genes are TRBV9 and TRBJ2-1, with D possibly TRBD2 on 6 matching bases. CDR3 length equals 13 residues. Germline V lookup: CDR1 SGDLS, CDR2 YYNGEE. Trimming removed 4 bases from V and 7 bases from J, with 12 bases in between. The CDR3 sequence: CASSSGLPNEQFF. DNA of the CDR3: TGTGCCAGCAGCTCGGGACTTCCAAATGAGCAGTTCTTC.

Here the CDR3 DNA reads TGTGCCAGCAGTTACTCGGGACCGTCCTTAATTACCTACGAGCAGTACTTC. Its protein product is CASSYSGPSLITYEQYF. The chain couples TRBV6-5 to TRBJ2-7; possibly TRBD1 or TRBD2 for D (5 bases each). V lost 0 bases and J lost 2, with 17 bases in between. This CDR3 is 17 amino acids long. The germline V gene encodes CDR1 MNHEY and CDR2 SVGAGI.

The chain employs TRBV20-1 and TRBJ1-4; D call uncertain. The CDR3 length is 12 residues. Germline V gene lookup returns CDR1 DFQATT and CDR2 SNEGSKA (reference sequence). The ends were cut back, 3 bases at V and 0 bases at J, with 2 bases in the middle. The CDR3 region is CSARSTNEKLFF. CDR3 nucleotides: TGCAGTGCTAGGTCAACTAATGAAAAACTGTTTTTT.

The chain carries TRBV27 and TRBJ1-1; D possibly corresponds to TRBD1 (6 bases). V was shortened by 4 bases and J by 0 bases, with 12 bases between the two germline ends. The CDR3 is made up of 15 amino acids. The germline V gene encodes CDR1 MNHEY and CDR2 SMNVEV (reference sequence). This chain's CDR3 is CASSSLGAVNTEAFF. The CDR3 region has the DNA TGTGCCAGCAGTTCCTTGGGGGCTGTGAACACTGAAGCTTTCTTT.